The 20 T cell receptor beta chains below were found in one sample sequenced in a study of blood T cell repertoires in COVID-19. TCRdb's table, derived via immunoSEQ multiplex PCR, lists solely in-frame clones and lacks some. The sample yields about 190,000 clones, roughly nine tenths seen once. Sequenced sample: peripheral blood. Receptors were obtained from a man aged 25-40 years with acute or convalescent COVID-19.

V usage is TRBV5-4 and J usage is TRBJ2-1; a possible D gene is TRBD1 (6 bases). Germline V gene data show CDR1 as SGHNT and CDR2 as YYREEE (reference sequence). This CDR3 is 14 amino acids long. V was pared by 0 bases and J by 7 bases, with 11 bases between. CDR3 amino acids: CASSLEWGQNEQFF. CDR3 DNA: TGTGCCAGCAGCTTGGAATGGGGGCAGAATGAGCAGTTCTTC.

The chain links TRBV6-1 to TRBJ1-6; tentative D call: TRBD1 (5 bases). The CDR3 covers 15 residues. CDR1 and CDR2 (germline): MNHNS, SASEGT. The V end lost 1 base, the J end lost 10 bases, and 14 bases lay between the germline ends. DNA of the CDR3: TGTGCCAGCAGTGAAGGTCGGGGGGATGGGTCACCCCTCCACTTT. Protein product: CASSEGRGDGSPLHF.

V and J are TRBV2 and TRBJ1-1, with a tentative D call TRBD1 (6 bases). The CDR3 extends over 12 amino acids. The germline V gene has CDR1 SNHLY and CDR2 FYNNEI. The ends were cut back, 6 bases at V and 11 bases at J, with 16 bases in the middle. CDR3 DNA: TGTGCCAGCAGGGCTGACAGGTCTTCCGCTTTCTTT. Its protein product is CASRADRSSAFF. Combining the CDR3 with reference TRBV2 and TRBJ1-1 gives the whole variable domain EPEVTQTPSHQVTQMGQEVILRCVPISNHLYFYWYRQILGQKVEFLVSFYNNEISEKSEIFDDQFSVERPDGSNFTLKIRSTKLEDSAMYFCASRADRSSAFFGQGTRLTVV.

The chain has TRBV30 and TRBJ1-2, with 7 nucleotides matching TRBD1. The CDR3 covers 15 residues. V lost 1 base to trimming and J lost 4 bases; unmatched junction nucleotides: 9. Germline CDR1 GTSNPN, CDR2 SVGIG (reference sequence). CDR3 coding DNA: TGTGCCTGGAGTGGAACCCTCGGGACAGTCTATGGCTACACCTTC. Translating it yields CAWSGTLGTVYGYTF.

The J gene is TRBJ1-5, the V gene TRBV10-2, with D perhaps matching TRBD1 (5 bases). Trimming took 3 bases from V and 4 from J, leaving 10 bases between them. In germline, CDR1 is WSHSY, CDR2 SAAADI. The CDR3 loop spans 14 amino acids. The CDR3 sequence is CASSDWGPNQPQHF. The DNA for the CDR3 is TGCGCCAGCAGTGATTGGGGCCCAAATCAGCCCCAGCATTTT.

The chain joins TRBV28 to TRBJ2-2; D perhaps matches TRBD2 (6 bases). Looked up from germline, CDR1 is MDHEN and CDR2 is SYDVKM. The CDR3 has 14 residues. V shed 10 bases and J shed 5 bases, with 17 bases lying between them. The CDR3 reads CATVGTLLTGELFF. In DNA form, the CDR3 reads TGTGCCACCGTAGGGACTCTATTAACCGGGGAGCTGTTTTTT.

V usage is TRBV9 and J usage is TRBJ1-4; D is unclear. The CDR3 totals 15 residues. The V and J ends lost 0 bases and 6 bases respectively, with 12 bases between them. Germline-derived CDR1 and CDR2 are SGDLS and YYNGEE. The CDR3 region has the DNA TGTGCCAGCAGCGTAGGATGGGCGTCGTATGAAAAACTGTTTTTT. This gives the protein CASSVGWASYEKLFF.

This rearrangement joins TRBV18 to TRBJ1-3, with 10 bases identical to TRBD1. Per the germline V gene, CDR1 is KGHSH and CDR2 is LQKENI. V gave up 3 bases and J gave up 4 bases; unmatched junction bases: 6. The CDR3 has 16 amino acids. CDR3 sequence (DNA): TGTGCCAGCTCACCCACCGGGACAGGGGTAGGAAACACCATATATTTT. It encodes CASSPTGTGVGNTIYF.

The chain joins TRBV11-2 to TRBJ2-5; perhaps TRBD1 as D (5 bases). The V end was cut by 1 base, the J end by 1 base, with 13 bases between. The germline V gene encodes CDR1 SGHAT and CDR2 FQNNGV. The CDR3 has 16 amino acids. CDR3 loop: CASSLGFFTGQETQYF. CDR3 DNA: TGTGCCAGCAGCTTAGGGTTTTTCACAGGCCAAGAGACCCAGTACTTC.

V and J are TRBV5-4 and TRBJ1-1, with D perhaps matching TRBD1 (6 bases). CDR3 length: 15 amino acids. CDR1 and CDR2 (germline): SGHNT, YYREEE (reference sequence). Trimming removed 0 bases at V and 1 base at J, with 10 bases between. The CDR3 nucleotides read TGTGCCAGCAGCTTGGTGCGGGGGCGGAACACTGAAGCTTTCTTT. This translates into CASSLVRGRNTEAFF.

This clone has just one count. This chain uses TRBV5-1 with TRBJ2-5, with 7 nucleotides matching TRBD1. The germline V gene encodes CDR1 SGHRS and CDR2 YFSETQ. The CDR3 length is 14 residues. Trimming cost V 0 bases and J 9 bases; bases outside gene matches: 8. The CDR3 DNA follows: TGCGCCAGCAGCTTGGCCGCAGACAGGGTGGCCCAGTACTTC. Residues: CASSLAADRVAQYF.

This chain links TRBV27 with TRBJ1-5; D is perhaps TRBD1 (6 bases). The germline V gene has CDR1 MNHEY and CDR2 SMNVEV (reference sequence). The V end was cut by 5 bases, the J end by 3 bases, with 11 bases between. The CDR3 totals 14 residues. CDR3 in amino acids: CASSKGQNNQPQHF. The CDR3 nucleotides are TGTGCCAGCAGTAAAGGACAGAACAATCAGCCCCAGCATTTT.

This clone came up once. The chain couples TRBV3-1 (or the pseudogene TRBV3-2) to TRBJ2-1; the D gene is possibly TRBD1 (6 bases). Deletions cut 8 bases from V and 3 bases from J, with 8 bases between. The CDR3 sequence is 12 residues long. Germline CDR1 and CDR2: LGHDT and YNNKEL (reference sequence). The CDR3 protein is CASEGDYNEQFF. In DNA, the CDR3 is TGTGCCAGCGAGGGGGACTACAATGAGCAGTTCTTC.

The rearrangement links TRBV13 to TRBJ2-5; TRBD1 might be the D (6 bases). Looked up from germline, CDR1 is PRHDT and CDR2 is FYEKMQ (reference sequence). This CDR3 has 14 amino acids. Trimming removed 5 bases at V and 3 bases at J, with 13 bases between. The CDR3 bases are TGTGCCAGCAGCCGGTCAAACAGGGAAGAGACCCAGTACTTC. This sequence encodes CASSRSNREETQYF.

This clone has only a few counts. The V call is TRBV7-9, the J call TRBJ1-1; 7 bases are shared with TRBD1. Germline lookup yields CDR1 SEHNR and CDR2 FQNEAQ (reference sequence). CDR3 length: 15 amino acids. Trimming at V came to 4 bases and at J to 8 bases, leaving 13 bases not matched to a gene. This CDR3 reads CASSSLTGYSAEAFF. The DNA of the CDR3 is TGTGCCAGCAGCTCGTTGACAGGGTACTCGGCAGAAGCTTTCTTT. The variable domain in full, completed from reference TRBV7-9 and TRBJ1-1, reads DTGVSQNPRHKITKRGQNVTFRCDPISEHNRLYWYRQTLGQGPEFLTYFQNEAQLEKSRLLSDRFSAERPKGSFSTLEIQRTEQGDSAMYLCASSSLTGYSAEAFFGQGTRLTVV.

V and J are TRBV7-3 and TRBJ2-1, with 10 bases lining up with TRBD2. J was trimmed by 2 bases and V by 5 bases; bases with no gene match: 3. The CDR3 has 15 amino acids. Germline CDR1 is SGHTA and CDR2 is FQGTGA. CDR3 nucleotide sequence: TGTGCCAGCAGCCTCGGGACTAGCGCCTACAATGAGCAGTTCTTC. It specifies CASSLGTSAYNEQFF.

The V gene is TRBV29-1, the J gene TRBJ1-3; TRBD1 is a possible D gene (5 bases). The CDR3 is 15 residues long. V was shortened by 0 bases and J by 4 bases, with 13 bases between the two germline ends. CDR1 is SQVTM and CDR2 is ANQGSEA in the germline V gene. The CDR3 protein is CSVEDGRGYGNTIYF. CDR3 DNA sequence: TGCAGCGTTGAAGATGGAAGGGGATACGGAAACACCATATATTTT.

This rearrangement joins TRBV6-5 to TRBJ1-1; 8 bases map to TRBD1. V shed 0 bases and J 7 bases; nucleotides not matched to a gene: 7. Looked up from germline, CDR1 is MNHEY and CDR2 is SVGAGI. The CDR3 totals 15 residues. The CDR3 DNA is TGTGCCAGCAGTTACTCGAGGACAGGGATTAGTGAAGCTTTCTTT. This codes for CASSYSRTGISEAFF.

This chain joins TRBV21-1 and TRBJ2-6; TRBD1, as called in the table, went unchecked against the DNA. TRBV21-1 is a recognized pseudogene. CDR3 size: 22 residues. Here the CDR3 reads CASSSKPDGTLIGGSGANVLTF. The DNA of the CDR3 is TGTGCCAGCAGCAGCAAGCCCGACGGGACACTTATAGGCGGCTCTGGGGCCAACGTCCTGACTTTC.

The chain has TRBV19 and TRBJ2-7, with TRBD2 identical over 7 bases. Germline CDR1 is LNHDA and CDR2 is SQIVND (reference sequence). The CDR3 loop spans 15 amino acids. The junction had 14 bases not matched to a gene; V was cut back by 5 bases and J by 7 bases. Here the CDR3 reads CASSPLGGSHREQYF. The CDR3, as DNA: TGTGCCAGTAGTCCCCTCGGCGGGAGTCATCGGGAGCAGTACTTC.